This T cell receptor beta chain came from a study of cytomegalovirus exposure and HLA in healthy donors. This PCR relied on a set of 60 Vbeta primers and 13 Jbeta primers. The protocol was immunoSEQ multiplex PCR, while the TCRdb copy is restricted to in-frame clones and leaves out a portion. This table has under 200,000 clones, almost 85% appearing once. With V trimmed by 5 bases and J by 1 base, 6 bases remained unmatched. Germline V lookup: CDR1 LNHDA, CDR2 SQIVND (reference sequence). The CDR3 loop spans 15 amino acids. The clonotype was recovered from a man aged 30 to 45 in good health and CMV-seronegative. The sequencing input was PBMCs. The chain couples TRBV19 to TRBJ2-7, with TRBD1 matching 9 bases. The CDR3 coding sequence is TGTGCCAGTAGTCTCGGACAGGGGCCATCCTACGAGCAGTACTTC. It is translated as CASSLGQGPSYEQYF.